This TCR beta chain was obtained from a study of CD8+ T cells in alopecia areata. Study-level information: Treatment of the treated patients consisted of oral tofacitinib, 5 to 10 mg twice daily.

cDNA reverse transcribed from extracted RNA served as the sequencing template. Assay: immunoSEQ multiplex PCR; the TCRdb copy retains only in-frame clones and omits some. The table shows 150,000 or so clones, with more than 45% occurring only once. The V gene lost 4 bases and the J gene lost 2 bases, with 8 bases spanning the gap. Germline-derived CDR1 and CDR2 are SQVTM and ANQGSEA. This CDR3 spans 12 amino acids. This clone was observed a few times. The antigen is not known. The same CDR3 also results from other DNA sequences found in this sample. Study results and caveats: There were also resident alphabeta T cells of normal skin sequenced in scalp samples.

The clonotype originates from a human donor with alopecia areata. Sequenced material: CD4+ T cells sorted from blood. The chain links TRBV29-1 to TRBJ1-2, with D possibly TRBD1 on 6 matching bases. The CDR3 protein is CSVAGGNYGYTF. CDR3 bases: TGCAGCGTTGCGGGGGGCAACTATGGCTACACCTTC.